These T cell receptor beta chains were read from a single sample in a study of blood T cell repertoires in COVID-19. Sequencing was performed with immunoSEQ multiplex PCR; in TCRdb, only in-frame clones are kept and a portion is missing. This sample has roughly 70,000 clones, with over 75% found just once. The specimen was peripheral blood. The receptors originated from a woman aged 55-69 years with acute or convalescent COVID-19. The CDR3 runs from the conserved cysteine through the conserved F or W. A D gene is named only where the DNA matches it firmly. Not all rows give a size; the values are once, few, many and, for expanded clones, a class.

CDR3 DNA: TGTGCCAGTAGTATGCGCAGACAGGAGACCCAGTACTTC; CDR3 protein: CASSMRRQETQYF; J gene: TRBJ2-5; V gene: TRBV19; clone size: once; D gene: .
CDR3 DNA: TGTGCCTGGAGTGAGGGAGGAAAGGGACAGTACTTC; CDR3 protein: CAWSEGGKGQYF; J gene: TRBJ2-4; V gene: TRBV30; clone size: .; D gene: .
CDR3 DNA: TGTGCCAGCAGCTTAGCTGGGCAGGGGGAGTATGGCTACACCTTC; CDR3 protein: CASSLAGQGEYGYTF; J gene: TRBJ1-2; V gene: TRBV7-8; clone size: .; D gene: TRBD1
CDR3 DNA: TGTGCCACCAGCAGAGATCAAGCTGCCGGGGAGAGCTACACCTTC; CDR3 protein: CATSRDQAAGESYTF; J gene: TRBJ1-2; V gene: TRBV15; clone size: .; D gene: .
CDR3 DNA: TGCAGTGCTAGTCCTGGGGGCACCTACTATGGCTACACCTTC; CDR3 protein: CSASPGGTYYGYTF; J gene: TRBJ1-2; V gene: TRBV20-1; clone size: .; D gene: .
CDR3 DNA: TGTGCCAGCAGTCAACAGGGATTTACTGAAGCTTTCTTT; CDR3 protein: CASSQQGFTEAFF; J gene: TRBJ1-1; V gene: TRBV12-3/TRBV12-4; clone size: once; D gene: .
CDR3 DNA: TGTGCCATCCGGGACAGGGCCAACACCGGGGAGCTGTTTTTT; CDR3 protein: CAIRDRANTGELFF; J gene: TRBJ2-2; V gene: TRBV10-3; clone size: .; D gene: TRBD1
CDR3 DNA: TGTGCCAGCAGTTTAAGGCAGGGGGCTGCGGGCGGGGAGCTGTTTTTT; CDR3 protein: CASSLRQGAAGGELFF; J gene: TRBJ2-2; V gene: TRBV27; clone size: once; D gene: TRBD1
CDR3 DNA: TGTGCCAGCAGAGGGACTAGCGGGAGTATTTATGAGCAGTTCTTC; CDR3 protein: CASRGTSGSIYEQFF; J gene: TRBJ2-1; V gene: TRBV27; clone size: many; D gene: TRBD2
CDR3 DNA: TGTGCCAGCGGCCAAGGGGGGGACACTGAAGCTTTCTTT; CDR3 protein: CASGQGGDTEAFF; J gene: TRBJ1-1; V gene: TRBV28; clone size: .; D gene: .
CDR3 DNA: TGTGCCAGCAGCCCGAACAGGGAGGGGGCTGAAGCTTTCTTT; CDR3 protein: CASSPNREGAEAFF; J gene: TRBJ1-1; V gene: TRBV6-5; clone size: few; D gene: .
CDR3 DNA: TGTGCCAGCAGTTTCGGTCGGGGGGACGTCTACGAGCAGTACTTC; CDR3 protein: CASSFGRGDVYEQYF; J gene: TRBJ2-7; V gene: TRBV28; clone size: once; D gene: TRBD2
CDR3 DNA: TGTGCCTGGGGGGGACAGGGGAACACTGAAGCTTTCTTT; CDR3 protein: CAWGGQGNTEAFF; J gene: TRBJ1-1; V gene: TRBV30; clone size: once; D gene: TRBD1
CDR3 DNA: TGTGCCAGCAGATACACGGGACAGGGAGAAAGCTACACCTTC; CDR3 protein: CASRYTGQGESYTF; J gene: TRBJ1-2; V gene: TRBV6-5; clone size: .; D gene: TRBD1
CDR3 DNA: TGTGCCAGCAGCCACCCTCTAGCGGGTCGAAACATTCAGTACTTC; CDR3 protein: CASSHPLAGRNIQYF; J gene: TRBJ2-4; V gene: TRBV3-1/TRBV3-2; clone size: .; D gene: TRBD2
CDR3 DNA: TGTGCCAGCAGCACTAGACAGGGGGCGCGGGAAAAACTGTTTTTT; CDR3 protein: CASSTRQGAREKLFF; J gene: TRBJ1-4; V gene: TRBV7-9; clone size: .; D gene: TRBD1
CDR3 DNA: TGCAGCGTTGAATCGAGCGACAGAAATGGCTACACCTTC; CDR3 protein: CSVESSDRNGYTF; J gene: TRBJ1-2; V gene: TRBV29-1; clone size: .; D gene: .
CDR3 DNA: TGCGCCAGCGCCCCGGGAGCCCTCACAGATACGCAGTATTTT; CDR3 protein: CASAPGALTDTQYF; J gene: TRBJ2-3; V gene: TRBV5-1; clone size: .; D gene: .